Listed below are T cell receptor beta chains from one sample, sequenced in a study of blood T cell repertoires in COVID-19. TCRdb's copy holds only in-frame clones and misses some; the assay was immunoSEQ multiplex PCR. The sample has about 180,000 clones; 70% to 90% are singletons. The sequenced sample was peripheral blood. Receptors originate from a human donor with active or convalescent COVID-19. The donor label of this sample is uncertain. CDR3s include the opening cysteine and the closing phenylalanine or tryptophan. The D gene is left open where the match is weak. Clone size appears in some rows only: once, few, many, or a class for an expanded clone.

J gene | D gene | clone size | V gene | CDR3 protein | CDR3 DNA
TRBJ2-1 | TRBD2 | NA | TRBV28 | CASSEGGRGYNEQFF | TGTGCCAGCAGTGAGGGAGGGAGAGGGTACAATGAGCAGTTCTTC
TRBJ1-3 | TRBD1 | NA | TRBV6-6 | CASSYRDRGGNTIYF | TGTGCCAGCAGTTACAGAGACAGGGGCGGAAACACCATATATTTT
TRBJ1-1 | NA | once | TRBV19 | CASSWVSSRWNTEAFF | TGTGCCAGTAGTTGGGTATCTAGCCGATGGAACACTGAAGCTTTCTTT
TRBJ1-4 | TRBD1 | NA | TRBV6-5 | CASGDRGPEKLFF | TGTGCCAGCGGGGACAGGGGGCCTGAAAAACTGTTTTTT
TRBJ2-1 | TRBD1 | NA | TRBV4-2 | CASSQESLDRGAEKFF | TGTGCCAGCAGCCAAGAATCCCTGGACAGGGGTGCGGAAAAGTTCTTC
TRBJ1-1 | TRBD1 | NA | TRBV29-1 | CSVDPQGAGTEAFF | TGCAGCGTTGACCCACAGGGGGCTGGGACTGAAGCTTTCTTT
TRBJ1-2 | NA | NA | TRBV25-1 | CASSEGGFGYTF | TGTGCCAGCAGTGAAGGGGGCTTTGGCTACACCTTC
TRBJ1-2 | NA | NA | TRBV12-2 | CASRPIDRWTEGYTF | TGTGCAAGTCGACCTATTGACAGGTGGACGGAGGGCTACACCTTC
TRBJ2-3 | NA | NA | TRBV9 | CASGGQFTDTQYF | TGTGCCAGCGGAGGACAGTTCACAGATACGCAGTATTTT
TRBJ2-3 | NA | NA | TRBV5-1 | CASSPPGQGRYF | TGCGCCAGCAGCCCCCCGGGGCAGGGGAGGTATTTT
TRBJ1-6 | TRBD1 | few | TRBV7-8 | CASSPLGQGINSPLHF | TGTGCCAGCAGCCCTTTGGGACAGGGGATTAATTCACCCCTCCACTTT
TRBJ2-3 | TRBD2 | NA | TRBV5-1 | CASSSLPLRAGSTDTQYF | TGCGCCAGCAGCAGCCTACCTCTTCGAGCGGGGAGCACAGATACGCAGTATTTT
TRBJ2-3 | TRBD2 | NA | TRBV7-9 | CASSPAGGGNTDTQYF | TGTGCCAGCAGCCCCGCCGGCGGGGGAAACACAGATACGCAGTATTTT
TRBJ2-1 | TRBD2 | NA | TRBV6-5 | CASSRSGGAYNEQFF | TGTGCCAGCAGCCGAAGCGGGGGGGCCTACAATGAGCAGTTCTTC
TRBJ1-2 | NA | NA | TRBV14 | CASSHRESGGYTF | TGTGCCAGCAGCCACAGGGAATCGGGTGGCTACACCTTC
TRBJ2-5 | NA | NA | TRBV15 | CATSRGFDGGQETQYF | TGTGCCACCAGCAGAGGTTTTGATGGGGGGCAAGAGACCCAGTACTTC
TRBJ2-5 | TRBD2 | NA | TRBV4-2 | CASSQFAGVGETQYF | TGTGCCAGCAGCCAATTCGCGGGAGTCGGTGAGACCCAGTACTTC
TRBJ1-4 | NA | once | TRBV7-2 | CASSLSQGNEKLFF | TGTGCCAGCAGCTTAAGTCAGGGGAATGAAAAACTGTTTTTT
TRBJ1-1 | TRBD1 | NA | TRBV28 | CASSLTGSNTEAFF | TGTGCCAGCAGTCTGACAGGGTCGAACACTGAAGCTTTCTTT
TRBJ2-3 | TRBD2 | NA | TRBV5-5 | CASSIFSGGFSTDTQYF | TGTGCCAGCAGCATATTTAGCGGGGGGTTTAGCACAGATACGCAGTATTTT
TRBJ2-5 | NA | NA | TRBV5-1 | CASSVGQIETQYF | TGCGCCAGCAGCGTGGGACAAATTGAGACCCAGTACTTC
TRBJ2-3 | NA | NA | TRBV6-5 | CASLVGTTDTQYF | TGTGCCAGTTTAGTGGGCACCACAGATACGCAGTATTTT
TRBJ2-7 | NA | NA | TRBV12-5 | CASGFFRGASSYEQYF | TGTGCTAGTGGTTTTTTTAGGGGCGCATCCTCCTACGAGCAGTACTTC
TRBJ1-6 | TRBD1 | NA | TRBV4-1 | CASSQGTGRNSPLHF | TGCGCCAGCAGCCAAGGGACAGGCCGAAATTCACCCCTCCACTTT
TRBJ1-1 | NA | NA | TRBV6-5 | CVSTRGNTEAFF | TGTGTCAGCACCCGGGGGAACACTGAAGCTTTCTTT
TRBJ2-2 | NA | NA | TRBV19 | CASSQGTAGELFF | TGTGCCAGTAGCCAGGGCACGGCCGGGGAGCTGTTTTTT
TRBJ2-1 | NA | NA | TRBV7-9 | CASSLSGNEQFF | TGTGCCAGCAGCTTATCCGGCAATGAGCAGTTCTTC
TRBJ2-3 | TRBD2 | NA | TRBV5-4 | CASSLVAGGGTQYF | TGTGCCAGCAGCTTAGTAGCGGGGGGGGGTACGCAGTATTTT
TRBJ1-4 | TRBD1 | NA | TRBV4-3 | CASSPDRGRVEKLFF | TGCGCCAGCAGCCCGGACAGGGGTAGAGTTGAAAAACTGTTTTTT
TRBJ2-3 | NA | NA | TRBV2 | CACRWGHTDTQYF | TGTGCCTGCCGGTGGGGCCACACAGATACGCAGTATTTT
TRBJ2-1 | TRBD2 | NA | TRBV7-3 | CASSLETSGYNEQFF | TGTGCCAGCAGCTTAGAGACTAGCGGTTACAATGAGCAGTTCTTC
TRBJ2-3 | TRBD1 | NA | TRBV5-1 | CASKPGGTGTDTQYF | TGCGCCAGCAAACCCGGGGGGACAGGGACAGATACGCAGTATTTT
TRBJ2-3 | TRBD2 | NA | TRBV18 | CASSPRLAGGTGNTDTQYF | TGTGCCAGCTCACCACGACTAGCGGGAGGGACCGGGAACACAGATACGCAGTATTTT
TRBJ2-5 | TRBD2 | NA | TRBV7-2 | CASSFSGGPETQYF | TGTGCCAGCAGCTTTAGCGGGGGGCCAGAGACCCAGTACTTC
TRBJ1-1 | TRBD1 | NA | TRBV2 | CASSGTGFSNTEAFF | TGTGCCAGCAGCGGGACAGGATTCTCCAACACTGAAGCTTTCTTT
TRBJ1-2 | NA | NA | TRBV12-2 | CASRFPQGGYGYTF | TGTGCAAGTCGCTTTCCTCAGGGAGGCTATGGCTACACCTTC
TRBJ2-3 | NA | NA | TRBV7-2 | CASRSVGGQGDTQYF | TGTGCCAGCAGGTCAGTCGGGGGGCAGGGAGATACGCAGTATTTT
TRBJ1-4 | NA | NA | TRBV7-2 | CASSIKSGNEKLFF | TGTGCCAGCAGCATAAAATCCGGGAATGAAAAACTGTTTTTT
TRBJ2-1 | TRBD2 | NA | TRBV4-1 | CASSQTSSGGAYNEQFF | TGCGCCAGCAGCCAAACAAGTAGCGGGGGCGCCTACAATGAGCAGTTCTTC
TRBJ1-6 | TRBD1 | NA | TRBV28 | CASSLILGTGSSPLHF | TGTGCCAGCAGTTTAATTTTAGGGACAGGGAGTTCACCCCTCCACTTT
TRBJ1-1 | NA | once | TRBV5-1 | CASSFGIPWGDTEAFF | TGCGCCAGCAGCTTCGGCATCCCCTGGGGGGACACTGAAGCTTTCTTT
TRBJ2-5 | NA | NA | TRBV28 | CASSPHLRVSRGETQYF | TGTGCCAGCAGTCCTCATCTCCGGGTTTCTAGGGGAGAGACCCAGTACTTC
TRBJ2-3 | NA | once | TRBV10-3 | CAISRQSTDTQYF | TGTGCCATCAGCCGACAGAGCACAGATACGCAGTATTTT
TRBJ1-1 | NA | medium-sized | TRBV6-5 | CASSYISAEAFF | TGTGCCAGCAGTTACATATCGGCTGAAGCTTTCTTT
TRBJ2-5 | TRBD2 | NA | TRBV5-4 | CASSRGTIQETQYF | TGTGCCAGCAGCCGCGGGACTATCCAAGAGACCCAGTACTTC
TRBJ2-7 | TRBD2 | NA | TRBV6-1 | CASSQAGRGVAEQYF | TGTGCCAGCAGTCAAGCCGGGAGGGGGGTTGCCGAGCAGTACTTC
TRBJ2-1 | TRBD1 | NA | TRBV28 | CASRDPGQGVNEQFF | TGTGCCAGCAGAGATCCGGGACAGGGGGTCAATGAGCAGTTCTTC
TRBJ1-6 | NA | NA | TRBV5-1 | CASSYSGESPLHF | TGCGCCAGCAGCTACTCGGGGGAATCACCCCTCCACTTT
TRBJ2-5 | NA | NA | TRBV6-1 | CASSERRLQETQYF | TGTGCCAGCAGTGAAAGGAGGCTTCAAGAGACCCAGTACTTC
TRBJ2-7 | NA | NA | TRBV3-1/TRBV3-2 | CASSQELQGTLGQYF | TGTGCCAGCAGCCAAGAGCTCCAGGGTACGCTTGGGCAGTACTTC
TRBJ1-2 | TRBD1 | NA | TRBV6-5 | CASRAQGQGYGYTF | TGTGCCAGCAGGGCACAAGGACAGGGGTATGGCTACACCTTC
TRBJ2-5 | NA | once | TRBV2 | CASKIQPETQYF | TGTGCCAGCAAGATACAGCCAGAGACCCAGTACTTC
TRBJ2-7 | TRBD2 | NA | TRBV18 | CASSSTLVAGDANSYEQYF | TGTGCCAGCTCATCAACCTTGGTTGCGGGGGATGCCAACTCCTACGAGCAGTACTTC
TRBJ1-1 | NA | NA | TRBV28 | CASSLLTPGTEAFF | TGTGCCAGCAGTCTATTAACCCCGGGCACTGAAGCTTTCTTT
TRBJ1-2 | NA | NA | TRBV28 | CASSLWASRGGYTF | TGTGCCAGCAGTTTATGGGCTAGCAGGGGAGGCTACACCTTC
TRBJ1-1 | TRBD1 | NA | TRBV27 | CASSHTGVRGTEAFF | TGTGCCAGCAGTCACACAGGGGTACGTGGCACTGAAGCTTTCTTT
TRBJ1-1 | NA | NA | TRBV7-9 | CASSPSWEAFF | TGTGCCAGCAGCCCCAGTTGGGAAGCTTTCTTT
TRBJ1-1 | NA | NA | TRBV29-1 | CSVLNPVGTEAFF | TGCAGCGTGTTGAACCCGGTCGGCACTGAAGCTTTCTTT
TRBJ2-7 | TRBD1 | NA | TRBV27 | CASSPRQGARYEQYF | TGTGCCAGCAGTCCCCGACAGGGGGCGCGTTACGAGCAGTACTTC
TRBJ2-3 | NA | NA | TRBV7-8 | CASSLVGQGGTNTQYF | TGTGCCAGCAGCTTAGTTGGGCAGGGTGGAACGAATACGCAGTATTTT